Listed below are T cell receptor beta chains from one sample, sequenced in a study of cytomegalovirus exposure and HLA in healthy donors. This table comes from immunoSEQ multiplex PCR, and its TCRdb copy is limited to in-frame clones, with some not included. The sample yields over 150,000 clones, about 70% seen once. Sequences were obtained from PBMCs. Source of these receptors: a woman between 18 and 29 years old in good health and CMV-seropositive. The CDR3 runs from the conserved cysteine through the conserved F or W. Each record gives: J gene, clone size, V gene, D gene, CDR3 DNA, CDR3 protein. D genes are given only for firm matches. Only some rows state a clone size, as once, few, many or a class for expanded clones.

j_call: TRBJ2-7
clone_size: -
v_call: TRBV15
d_call: TRBD1
cdr3_nt: TGTGCCACCAGCAGAGATCGGGACAGCCACTACGAGCAGTACTTC
cdr3_aa: CATSRDRDSHYEQYF

j_call: TRBJ2-1
clone_size: few
v_call: TRBV15
d_call: -
cdr3_nt: TGTGCCACCAGCAGCGACAATGAGCAGTTCTTC
cdr3_aa: CATSSDNEQFF

j_call: TRBJ2-3
clone_size: -
v_call: TRBV27
d_call: TRBD2
cdr3_nt: TGTGCCAGCAGTTACGGGACTAGCGGCACAGATACGCAGTATTTT
cdr3_aa: CASSYGTSGTDTQYF

j_call: TRBJ1-5
clone_size: -
v_call: TRBV5-4
d_call: TRBD1
cdr3_nt: TGTGCCAGCAGCATAGGACAGGGCAGCAATCAGCCCCAGCATTTT
cdr3_aa: CASSIGQGSNQPQHF

j_call: TRBJ1-3
clone_size: -
v_call: TRBV7-9
d_call: -
cdr3_nt: TGTGCCAGCAGCCGGACATCAACTGGAAACACCATATATTTT
cdr3_aa: CASSRTSTGNTIYF

j_call: TRBJ2-5
clone_size: -
v_call: TRBV7-2
d_call: TRBD1
cdr3_nt: TGTGCCAGCAGCAAAGACAGGGGGCGAGAGACCCAGTACTTC
cdr3_aa: CASSKDRGRETQYF

j_call: TRBJ1-4
clone_size: -
v_call: TRBV6-1
d_call: -
cdr3_nt: TGTGCCAGCAGTATCCAGGGTACTGTTGATGAAAAACTGTTTTTT
cdr3_aa: CASSIQGTVDEKLFF

j_call: TRBJ2-3
clone_size: -
v_call: TRBV7-9
d_call: TRBD2
cdr3_nt: TGTGCCAGCAGCTTAGTTGCTAGCGGGGGCCCAGATACGCAGTATTTT
cdr3_aa: CASSLVASGGPDTQYF

j_call: TRBJ2-7
clone_size: -
v_call: TRBV5-6
d_call: -
cdr3_nt: TGTGCCAGCAGCTTCCCCGGGGGCGAGCAGTACTTC
cdr3_aa: CASSFPGGEQYF

j_call: TRBJ1-1
clone_size: -
v_call: TRBV18
d_call: -
cdr3_nt: TGTGCCAGCTCACCACTTTTAACACGCGGGTCTGAAGCTTTCTTT
cdr3_aa: CASSPLLTRGSEAFF

j_call: TRBJ2-1
clone_size: -
v_call: TRBV19
d_call: TRBD1
cdr3_nt: TGTGCCAGTAGTACCCTTTGGACAGGGGGCTACAATGAGCAGTTCTTC
cdr3_aa: CASSTLWTGGYNEQFF

j_call: TRBJ1-1
clone_size: -
v_call: TRBV27
d_call: -
cdr3_nt: TGTGCCAGCAGTTTGTGGGGAGGAGGCATGAACACTGAAGCTTTCTTT
cdr3_aa: CASSLWGGGMNTEAFF

j_call: TRBJ2-7
clone_size: -
v_call: TRBV7-9
d_call: -
cdr3_nt: TGTGCCAGCAGCCAGACAGGTCCCCTTACGGAGCAGTACTTC
cdr3_aa: CASSQTGPLTEQYF

j_call: TRBJ2-7
clone_size: -
v_call: TRBV5-4
d_call: -
cdr3_nt: TGTGCCAGCAGCTTGGACAGTGTCTACGAGCAGTACTTC
cdr3_aa: CASSLDSVYEQYF

j_call: TRBJ1-2
clone_size: once
v_call: TRBV2
d_call: -
cdr3_nt: TGTGCCAGCAGCGGGGGTAACGGTGGCTACACCTTC
cdr3_aa: CASSGGNGGYTF

j_call: TRBJ1-5
clone_size: -
v_call: TRBV9
d_call: TRBD1
cdr3_nt: TGTGCCAGCAGTGAAACAGGGGTGAATCAGCCCCAGCATTTT
cdr3_aa: CASSETGVNQPQHF

j_call: TRBJ1-4
clone_size: few
v_call: TRBV25-1
d_call: -
cdr3_nt: TGTGCCAGCAGTGAATTGAGTCACCCTCGGGGTGAAAAACTGTTTTTT
cdr3_aa: CASSELSHPRGEKLFF

j_call: TRBJ2-3
clone_size: -
v_call: TRBV5-1
d_call: -
cdr3_nt: TGCGCCAGCAGCTTACAGGGAAAGATATCAGATACGCAGTATTTT
cdr3_aa: CASSLQGKISDTQYF

j_call: TRBJ2-1
clone_size: few
v_call: TRBV5-1
d_call: TRBD1
cdr3_nt: TGCGCCAGCAGCTCGATTCTTGGACAGGGGGGGCTGTTCTTC
cdr3_aa: CASSSILGQGGLFF

j_call: TRBJ2-7
clone_size: once
v_call: TRBV28
d_call: TRBD1
cdr3_nt: TGTGCCAGCATAACCGGGACAGAGTCCTACGAGCAGTACTTC
cdr3_aa: CASITGTESYEQYF

j_call: TRBJ2-2
clone_size: -
v_call: TRBV9
d_call: -
cdr3_nt: TGTGCCAGCTCGGGTTCGCAGGGAAGGACCGGGGAGCTGTTTTTT
cdr3_aa: CASSGSQGRTGELFF

j_call: TRBJ1-1
clone_size: -
v_call: TRBV29-1
d_call: -
cdr3_nt: TGCAGCGTTGAAGGGGGCCTAAGGGACACTGAAGCTTTCTTT
cdr3_aa: CSVEGGLRDTEAFF

j_call: TRBJ1-2
clone_size: few
v_call: TRBV7-9
d_call: TRBD1
cdr3_nt: TGTGCCAGCAGCTCCATGACAGGGTATGGCTACACCTTC
cdr3_aa: CASSSMTGYGYTF

j_call: TRBJ2-6
clone_size: -
v_call: TRBV30
d_call: TRBD1
cdr3_nt: TGTGCCTGGAGCGGGACAGGGGGAACTCTGGGGGCCAACGTCCTGACTTTC
cdr3_aa: CAWSGTGGTLGANVLTF

j_call: TRBJ2-1
clone_size: -
v_call: TRBV30
d_call: TRBD2
cdr3_nt: TGTGCCTGGAGTGAATTAGCGGGAGTGTCTGGTGAGCAGTTCTTC
cdr3_aa: CAWSELAGVSGEQFF

j_call: TRBJ1-4
clone_size: few
v_call: TRBV9
d_call: TRBD1
cdr3_nt: TGTGCCAGCAGCGTAGGAGGGGGCAAGGTTGAAAAACTGTTTTTT
cdr3_aa: CASSVGGGKVEKLFF

j_call: TRBJ2-3
clone_size: once
v_call: TRBV19
d_call: TRBD2
cdr3_nt: TGTGCCAGTAGTATGGTGGCTAGCGGGGGGGAGTATACGCAGTATTTT
cdr3_aa: CASSMVASGGEYTQYF